The source of this T cell receptor beta chain is a study of T cell changes during pregnancy in multiple sclerosis. V was pared by 6 bases and J by 1 base, with 0 bases of the junction left unmatched. CDR1 SNHLY and CDR2 FYNNEI come from the germline V gene. This CDR3 comprises 14 residues. Measured with immunoSEQ multiplex PCR; TCRdb has only the in-frame clones, and not every one. The table lists tens of thousands of clones, 91% of them singletons. V is TRBV2 and J is TRBJ1-4, with 9 bases aligning to TRBD1. This specimen consisted of CD8+ T cells from peripheral blood mononuclear cells, obtained before pregnancy. This sequence originates from a female donor with multiple sclerosis, enrolled in a pregnancy study. The CDR3 DNA sequence: TGTGCCAGCAGGGACAGGGGAACTAATGAAAAACTGTTTTTT. Residues: CASRDRGTNEKLFF.